This entry lists 16 T cell receptor beta chains sequenced from one sample in a study of graft-versus-host responses after intestinal transplantation. This table comes from immunoSEQ multiplex PCR, and its TCRdb copy is limited to in-frame clones, with some not included. Seen here are just over 20,000 clones, roughly 41% observed once, and the top ten hold more than 1.5%. Co-plated with approximately 200,000 CFSE-labeled responder cells were approximately 200,000 irradiated, violet-dye-labeled stimulator cells. This specimen was alloreactive CD8+ T cells from a mixed lymphocyte reaction culture, taken before intestinal transplant. Subset here: CFSE-low proliferating T cells sorted from roughly six-day pre-transplant mixed lymphocyte reaction (GvH or HvG direction). The receptors were gathered from a human patient who received an intestinal transplant.

The chain combines TRBV6-6 with TRBJ2-2; D call uncertain. The CDR3 spans 15 residues. Per the germline V gene, CDR1 is MNHNY and CDR2 is SVGAGI (reference sequence). Trimming took off 6 bases at V and 4 bases at J, with 15 bases between the two ends. This chain's CDR3 is CASRSTLFGTGELFF. In DNA, the CDR3 is TGTGCCAGCAGGAGCACCCTTTTCGGCACCGGGGAGCTGTTTTTT.

The rearrangement joins TRBV6-5 to TRBJ2-7; D is undetermined. Trimming shortened V by 4 bases and J by 9 bases, and 22 bases separated the two germline ends. The CDR3 length is 15 residues. Per germline, CDR1 MNHEY and CDR2 SVGAGI. The CDR3 is CASSSASSPKGWQYF. Written as DNA, the CDR3 is TGTGCCAGCAGTTCCGCCTCGTCACCCAAGGGCTGGCAGTACTTC.

This clone has only a few counts. This chain links TRBV20-1 with TRBJ2-7; D call uncertain. This CDR3 is built from 11 residues. With 2 bases removed from V and 0 bases from J, the gap between germline ends came to 2 bases. Germline V gene lookup returns CDR1 DFQATT and CDR2 SNEGSKA (reference sequence). The chain's CDR3 is CSARSSYEQYF. For the CDR3, the DNA is TGCAGTGCTAGATCCTCCTACGAGCAGTACTTC.

This clone was seen only a few times. The genes are TRBV19 and TRBJ2-5; 7 positions match TRBD1. V shed 5 bases and J 1 base; nucleotides not matched to a gene: 13. Germline lookup yields CDR1 LNHDA and CDR2 SQIVND (reference sequence). CDR3 length: 17 residues. The CDR3 nucleotides are TGTGCCAGTAGTCCAAGGGGGCGAGGGTCCCGCCAAGAGACCCAGTACTTC. Translated, it gives CASSPRGRGSRQETQYF. The full variable domain, in which reference TRBV19 and TRBJ2-5 provide the parts outside the CDR3, is DGGITQSPKYLFRKEGQNVTLSCEQNLNHDAMYWYRQDPGQGLRLIYYSQIVNDFQKGDIAEGYSVSREKKESFPLTVTSAQKNPTAFYLCASSPRGRGSRQETQYFGPGTRLLVL.

This clone is medium-sized (0.01 to 0.1%) in the sample. The chain is built from TRBV7-2 and TRBJ1-5, with unresolved D. Germline loops: CDR1 SGHTA, CDR2 FQGNSA. V gave up 2 bases and J gave up 9 bases, with 5 bases separating them. CDR3 length: 11 residues. CDR3 bases: TGTGCCAGCAGCTTATCGGGGCCCCAGCATTTT. Translation gives CASSLSGPQHF.

The chain employs TRBV14 and TRBJ2-2, with TRBD2 identical over 9 bases. The CDR3 is made up of 19 amino acids. Trimming removed 4 bases from V and 0 bases from J; junction bases left unmatched: 12. The germline CDR1 and CDR2 sequences are SGHDN and FVKESK. The CDR3 nucleotides read TGTGCCAGCAGCCCGCGGGGGGGAAGCGGCCTAACGAACACCGGGGAGCTGTTTTTT. Amino acid sequence: CASSPRGGSGLTNTGELFF.

This clone turned up a few times. V gene TRBV5-1 combines with J gene TRBJ1-1; 7 positions agree with TRBD1. The CDR3 spans 14 residues. The J segment lost 0 bases and the V segment lost 2 bases, leaving 1 base of the junction unmatched. Germline-derived CDR1 and CDR2 are SGHRS and YFSETQ. CDR3 sequence reads: CASSFGTVNTEAFF. CDR3 nucleotides: TGCGCCAGCAGCTTTGGGACAGTGAACACTGAAGCTTTCTTT.

The chain combines TRBV27 with TRBJ1-2; D perhaps matches TRBD1 (5 bases). CDR3 length equals 14 residues. Germline V gene data show CDR1 as MNHEY and CDR2 as SMNVEV (reference sequence). Trimming removed 6 bases from V and 1 base from J, with 12 bases in between. The CDR3 region is CASRGRDFNYGYTF. The CDR3 nucleotides read TGTGCCAGCAGGGGCAGGGATTTTAACTATGGCTACACCTTC.

The rearrangement joins TRBV11-2 to TRBJ2-1; D is unresolved. The V gene lost 3 bases and the J gene lost 5 bases, with 8 bases spanning the gap. The length of the CDR3 is 13 residues. Germline V gives CDR1 SGHAT, CDR2 FQNNGV. CDR3 region: CASSFWAHNEQFF. The CDR3 DNA sequence: TGTGCCAGCAGCTTTTGGGCCCACAATGAGCAGTTCTTC.

The gene calls are TRBV5-1 and TRBJ1-2; a possible D gene is TRBD1 (5 bases). There are 14 residues in the CDR3. The germline CDR1 and CDR2 sequences are SGHRS and YFSETQ. Trimming cost V 0 bases and J 1 base, with 7 bases left between them. The CDR3 is CASSLGDGNYGYTF. The CDR3 region has the DNA TGCGCCAGCAGCTTGGGGGACGGTAACTATGGCTACACCTTC.

Judged by abundance, this clone is medium-sized. V usage is TRBV6-6 and J usage is TRBJ2-7, with a possible D match to TRBD2 (6 bases). The germline V and J ends were trimmed by 0 bases and 2 bases, with 11 bases remaining between them. CDR1 MNHNY and CDR2 SVGAGI come from the germline V gene (reference sequence). The CDR3 is 15 amino acids. CDR3 DNA: TGTGCCAGCAGTTACTCGGGAGGACTAACCTACGAGCAGTACTTC. The encoded protein is CASSYSGGLTYEQYF.

This chain connects TRBV28 to TRBJ1-5; 7 bases are a match to TRBD1. Germline trimming cut 9 bases from V and 11 bases from J; bases unmatched to any gene: 7. CDR3 size: 11 residues. In germline, CDR1 is MDHEN, CDR2 SYDVKM. In DNA, the CDR3 is TGTGCCAGTGGGGACAGCCTGGCCCAGCATTTT. This encodes CASGDSLAQHF.

This clone is labeled medium-sized. The chain uses TRBV30 and TRBJ2-1; perhaps TRBD2 as D (5 bases). Germline lookup yields CDR1 GTSNPN and CDR2 SVGIG (reference sequence). Deletions cut 0 bases from V and 6 bases from J, with 15 bases between. The CDR3 consists of 15 residues. The CDR3 sequence is CAWSVRTSRLNEQFF. CDR3 nucleotides: TGTGCCTGGAGTGTACGAACTAGTCGGCTCAATGAGCAGTTCTTC.

This clone was seen a handful of times. The V and J genes are TRBV7-2 and TRBJ2-1; possibly TRBD2 for D (6 bases). Looked up from germline, CDR1 is SGHTA and CDR2 is FQGNSA. CDR3 length equals 16 residues. The germline V and J ends were trimmed by 5 bases and 2 bases, with 16 bases remaining between them. This chain's CDR3 is CASSLVGGVTYNEQFF. The DNA of the CDR3 is TGTGCCAGCAGCCTAGTGGGAGGAGTCACCTACAATGAGCAGTTCTTC.

The chain is built from TRBV6-5 and TRBJ2-1; 11 bases are shared with TRBD2. CDR1 and CDR2 (germline): MNHEY, SVGAGI. The V and J ends lost 5 bases and 6 bases, in that order; junction bases with no gene match: 6. The CDR3 has 15 amino acids. CDR3 loop: CASSGLAGGINEQFF. Written as DNA, the CDR3 is TGTGCCAGCAGTGGTTTAGCGGGAGGGATCAATGAGCAGTTCTTC.

This chain joins TRBV18 and TRBJ2-2; a weak D match, TRBD2 (6 bases). The CDR3 consists of 13 residues. Germline CDR1 KGHSH, CDR2 LQKENI. Trimming removed 7 bases at V and 6 bases at J, with 12 bases between. CDR3 bases: TGTGCCAGCTTGGAGGGACTCCCCGGGGAGCTGTTTTTT. It codes for CASLEGLPGELFF.